These 29 T cell receptor beta chains share one sample of origin, sequenced in a study of T cell responses to AZD1222 COVID-19 vaccine. The repertoire was sequenced with immunoSEQ multiplex PCR; TCRdb's copy has only in-frame clones and lacks some. This sample has 60,000 or so clones, with around 80% found just once. The input for sequencing was peripheral blood, taken on day 0 of AZD1222 vaccination. These receptors were collected from an adult in good health.

The count of this clone is one. The chain recombines TRBV28 with TRBJ1-1, with D uncertain. In germline, CDR1 is MDHEN, CDR2 SYDVKM. V was shortened by 7 bases and J by 1 base, with 4 bases between the two germline ends. The CDR3 spans 11 residues. Here the CDR3 DNA reads TGTGCCAGCACCCAGAACACTGAAGCTTTCTTT. This translates into CASTQNTEAFF.

V is TRBV6-1 and J is TRBJ1-1; D remains unclear. CDR1 MNHNS and CDR2 SASEGT come from the germline V gene. This CDR3 is built from 13 residues. The germline V and J ends were trimmed by 1 base and 4 bases, with 7 bases remaining between them. The CDR3 coding sequence is TGTGCCAGCAGTGAAGAGGGAGCCACTGAAGCTTTCTTT. Translated, it gives CASSEEGATEAFF.

This rearrangement joins TRBV18 to TRBJ2-4; TRBD1 matches at 10 bases. Trimming cost V 4 bases and J 8 bases; bases outside gene matches: 5. The germline V gene encodes CDR1 KGHSH and CDR2 LQKENI. The CDR3 is 14 residues long. The CDR3 DNA follows: TGTGCCAGCTCACTCCGGGACAGGGGATACATTCAGTACTTC. Amino acids: CASSLRDRGYIQYF.

The J gene is TRBJ2-2, the V gene TRBV4-1; 7 bases agree with TRBD1. CDR1 is MGHRA, CDR2 YSYEKL, per germline. Trimming removed 0 bases from V and 8 bases from J; junction bases left unmatched: 3. CDR3 length: 14 residues. CDR3 nucleotides: TGCGCCAGCAGCCAAGACTGGGGACAGGGGGAGCTGTTTTTT. Encoded protein: CASSQDWGQGELFF.

CDR3 nucleotides: TGCGCCAGCAGTTTCGGACTGAACTACGAGCAGTACGTC. This codes for CASSFGLNYEQYV. The chain has TRBV5-1 and TRBJ2-7, with D maybe TRBD2 (5 bases). V lost 5 bases, J lost 3 bases, and 12 bases lay in between. Per the germline V gene, CDR1 is SGHRS and CDR2 is YFSETQ. The CDR3 loop spans 13 amino acids.

CDR3 in amino acids: CASSPPSRNGELFF. Written as DNA, the CDR3 is TGTGCCAGCTCACCACCCAGCCGCAACGGGGAGCTGTTTTTT. This rearrangement joins TRBV18 to TRBJ2-2; unclear D gene. The germline V and J ends were trimmed by 0 bases and 7 bases, with 9 bases remaining between them. The V gene's germline CDR1 is KGHSH and CDR2 LQKENI. There are 14 residues in the CDR3. The whole variable domain, filled in from reference TRBV18 and TRBJ2-2, reads NAGVMQNPRHLVRRRGQEARLRCSPMKGHSHVYWYRQLPEEGLKFMVYLQKENIIDESGMPKERFSAEFPKEGPSILRIQQVVRGDSAAYFCASSPPSRNGELFFGEGSRLTVL.

V gene TRBV7-9 combines with J gene TRBJ2-7; 7 nucleotides match TRBD1. V trimming: 4 bases; J trimming: 7 bases; junction bases outside the gene matches: 4. The V gene's germline CDR1 is SEHNR and CDR2 FQNEAQ (reference sequence). CDR3 length: 12 residues. The DNA for the CDR3 is TGTGCCAGCAGCTCGACAGGGAGTGAGCAGTACTTC. The encoded protein is CASSSTGSEQYF.

The chain links TRBV7-9 to TRBJ1-4; D is possibly TRBD1 (6 bases). V was clipped by 4 bases and J by 8 bases, with 11 bases between them. This CDR3 is built from 13 residues. Germline V gives CDR1 SEHNR, CDR2 FQNEAQ (reference sequence). CDR3 protein: CASSSRTVEKLFF. For the CDR3, the DNA is TGTGCCAGCAGCTCGCGGACAGTCGAAAAACTGTTTTTT. Drawing the rest from reference TRBV7-9 and TRBJ1-4, the complete variable domain is DTGVSQNPRHKITKRGQNVTFRCDPISEHNRLYWYRQTLGQGPEFLTYFQNEAQLEKSRLLSDRFSAERPKGSFSTLEIQRTEQGDSAMYLCASSSRTVEKLFFGSGTQLSVL.

The V gene is TRBV6-2 or TRBV6-3, the J gene TRBJ1-5, with TRBD1 matching over 7 bases. The CDR3 extends over 16 amino acids. Germline V gives CDR1 MNHEY, CDR2 SVGEGT. V lost 6 bases, J lost 8 bases, and 16 bases stayed unmatched. The CDR3 here is CASSDPGQQFREPQHF. The CDR3, as DNA: TGTGCCAGCAGCGACCCGGGACAGCAGTTCAGGGAGCCCCAGCATTTT.

In this sample, this clone turned up once. The J gene is TRBJ1-2, the V gene TRBV18, with D tentatively TRBD1 (6 bases). The V end lost 1 base, the J end lost 7 bases, and 7 bases lay between the germline ends. The CDR3 is 12 residues long. The V gene's germline CDR1 is KGHSH and CDR2 LQKENI. In nucleotides, the CDR3 is TGTGCCAGCTCACCACTAGGGGGTGGCTACACCTTC. Translated: CASSPLGGGYTF.

The gene calls are TRBV4-1 and TRBJ2-3; 12 bases fit TRBD2. The germline CDR1 and CDR2 sequences are MGHRA and YSYEKL. Losses at the gene ends were 4 bases for V and 5 bases for J; bases not matched to a gene: 7. The CDR3 runs to 16 residues. In nucleotides, the CDR3 is TGCGCCAGCAGCCGAATAGGACTAGCGGGACGAGATACGCAGTATTTT. This gives the protein CASSRIGLAGRDTQYF.

The chain uses TRBV2 and TRBJ2-5, with 8 bases fitting TRBD1. CDR3 length equals 12 residues. In germline, CDR1 is SNHLY, CDR2 FYNNEI. V was clipped by 8 bases and J by 6 bases; unmatched bases: 5. The CDR3 nucleotides read TGTGCCAGCTGTGGACAGGGACAGACCCAGTACTTC. Its translation is CASCGQGQTQYF.

The gene calls are TRBV7-9 and TRBJ1-1, with D perhaps TRBD1 (6 bases). This CDR3 contains 16 residues. Germline V CDR1 and CDR2: SEHNR, FQNEAQ (reference sequence). V lost 1 base to trimming and J lost 1 base, with 13 bases between them. The CDR3 DNA reads as TGTGCCAGCAGCTTAGAGGTAGGCAGGGGGAACACTGAAGCTTTCTTT. Its translation is CASSLEVGRGNTEAFF.

The genes are TRBV19 and TRBJ1-5, with 10 bases aligning to TRBD1. Looked up from germline, CDR1 is LNHDA and CDR2 is SQIVND (reference sequence). Germline trimming cut 1 base from V and 5 bases from J; bases unmatched to any gene: 5. The CDR3 is 16 residues long. CDR3 region: CASSIGTGGPHQPQHF. DNA of the CDR3: TGTGCCAGTAGTATAGGGACAGGGGGTCCGCATCAGCCCCAGCATTTT.

The gene calls are TRBV9 and TRBJ2-7; tentatively, D is TRBD2 (5 bases). Trimming pared 4 bases from V and 2 bases from J, leaving 22 bases between. The germline V gene has CDR1 SGDLS and CDR2 YYNGEE. The CDR3 has 17 amino acids. The CDR3 loop reads CASSPQGGVPPAYEQYF. The CDR3 DNA reads as TGTGCCAGCAGCCCCCAAGGAGGTGTCCCGCCGGCCTACGAGCAGTACTTC. Filled out from reference TRBV9 and TRBJ2-7, the complete variable domain reads DSGVTQTPKHLITATGQRVTLRCSPRSGDLSVYWYQQSLDQGLQFLIQYYNGEERAKGNILERFSAQQFPDLHSELNLSSLELGDSALYFCASSPQGGVPPAYEQYFGPGTRLTVT.

This chain links TRBV6-5 with TRBJ1-4; tentative D call: TRBD1 (5 bases). The length of the CDR3 is 14 residues. Deletions cut 5 bases from V and 7 bases from J, with 14 bases between. Germline V CDR1 and CDR2: MNHEY, SVGAGI. This chain's CDR3 is CASSIGTASEKLFF. DNA for the CDR3: TGTGCCAGCAGTATCGGGACCGCGAGTGAAAAACTGTTTTTT.

The chain joins TRBV7-2 to TRBJ2-7; D may be TRBD1 (5 bases). The ends were cut back, 1 base at V and 1 base at J, with 8 bases in the middle. From germline, CDR1 is SGHTA and CDR2 FQGNSA. This CDR3 has 14 amino acids. The CDR3 DNA reads TGTGCCAGCAGCTTAGTGGCAGGGTCCTACGAGCAGTACTTC. Amino acids: CASSLVAGSYEQYF.

The chain employs TRBV10-3 and TRBJ1-2, with 8 bases identical to TRBD1. The junction had 11 bases not matched to a gene; V was cut back by 10 bases and J by 4 bases. Germline-derived CDR1 and CDR2 are ENHRY and SYGVKD. CDR3 length: 14 amino acids. CDR3 protein: CATQENRGTYGYTF. The CDR3 DNA follows: TGTGCCACCCAGGAGAACAGGGGGACCTATGGCTACACCTTC.

The rearrangement joins TRBV11-1 to TRBJ2-5; D is perhaps TRBD1 (6 bases). This CDR3 region has 15 residues. Trimming took off 5 bases at V and 4 bases at J, with 17 bases between the two ends. Germline V gene lookup returns CDR1 SGHAT and CDR2 FQDESV (reference sequence). The CDR3 bases are TGTGCCAGCAGCCCAGGGGACCTCCGGGGAGAGACCCAGTACTTC. Encoded protein: CASSPGDLRGETQYF.

The J gene is TRBJ2-2, the V gene TRBV3-1 (or the pseudogene TRBV3-2); TRBD1 aligns across 8 bases. The CDR3 has 15 residues. V shed 4 bases, J shed 7 bases, and the junction held 8 bases outside the gene matches. CDR1 is LGHDT, CDR2 YNNKEL, per germline (reference sequence). The CDR3, as DNA: TGTGCCAGCAGCCCAAACCAGGGGGCCGGCGGGGAGCTGTTTTTT. Translating gives CASSPNQGAGGELFF.

V gene TRBV7-2 combines with J gene TRBJ1-3; 9 nucleotides line up with TRBD1. The length of the CDR3 is 18 residues. After removal of 1 base from V and 4 bases from J, the junction contained 11 bases not matched to a gene. CDR1 SGHTA and CDR2 FQGNSA come from the germline V gene. CDR3 nucleotides: TGTGCCAGCAGCTTAGGCGGATACAGGGGGCGGAAGGGAAACACCATATATTTT. Its protein is CASSLGGYRGRKGNTIYF.

V is TRBV7-3 and J is TRBJ2-3; D remains ambiguous. Per the germline V gene, CDR1 is SGHTA and CDR2 is FQGTGA. V lost 5 bases and J lost 3, with 9 bases in between. The CDR3 is 13 residues long. CDR3 in DNA: TGTGCCAGCAGCGGTGACCAAACAGATACGCAGTATTTT. It is translated as CASSGDQTDTQYF.

The rearrangement uses TRBV6-5 and TRBJ1-3; 7 positions match TRBD1. The CDR3 has 15 residues. Germline V gene data show CDR1 as MNHEY and CDR2 as SVGAGI. V was pared by 6 bases and J by 4 bases, with 9 bases of the junction left unmatched. This CDR3 reads CASRVTVTGGNTIYF. Written as DNA, the CDR3 is TGTGCCAGCAGAGTTACGGTGACAGGGGGAAACACCATATATTTT.

This chain uses TRBV3-1 (or the pseudogene TRBV3-2) with TRBJ2-7; tentatively, D is TRBD1 (6 bases). Germline values: CDR1 LGHDT, CDR2 YNNKEL (reference sequence). The CDR3 contains 14 residues. The V end lost 1 base, the J end lost 4 bases, and 11 bases lay between the germline ends. This CDR3 reads CASSQGTVPYEQYF. The DNA for the CDR3 is TGTGCCAGCAGCCAAGGGACAGTGCCTTACGAGCAGTACTTC.

This chain connects TRBV6-1 to TRBJ2-5; the match to TRBD2 covers 8 bases. V lost 4 bases, J lost 9 bases, and 16 bases stayed unmatched. In germline, CDR1 is MNHNS, CDR2 SASEGT. The CDR3 totals 16 residues. The CDR3 DNA reads as TGTGCCAGCAGTGCTTCGTTAGCGGGACCCCTCGTTGCCCAGTACTTC. This gives the protein CASSASLAGPLVAQYF.

This chain uses TRBV3-1 (or the pseudogene TRBV3-2) with TRBJ1-2, with a weak D call TRBD1 (5 bases). The germline V and J ends were trimmed by 0 bases and 4 bases, with 9 bases remaining between them. The germline V gene encodes CDR1 LGHDT and CDR2 YNNKEL (reference sequence). The length of the CDR3 is 14 residues. Here the CDR3 reads CASSQESGGYGYTF. CDR3 DNA: TGTGCCAGCAGCCAAGAATCCGGGGGCTATGGCTACACCTTC.

This chain links TRBV6-5 with TRBJ1-2; TRBD1 might be the D (5 bases). Germline CDR1 MNHEY, CDR2 SVGAGI. The CDR3 is made up of 13 amino acids. Trimming cost V 11 bases and J 7 bases, with 20 bases left between them. The CDR3 region is CAGGGQPSAGYTF. The CDR3 coding sequence is TGTGCCGGGGGGGGTCAACCCTCAGCTGGCTACACCTTC.

The chain carries TRBV29-1 and TRBJ1-5; 12 bases fit TRBD1. The germline V gene encodes CDR1 SQVTM and CDR2 ANQGSEA. With V trimmed by 3 bases and J by 6 bases, 3 bases remained unmatched. The CDR3 spans 14 residues. The CDR3 loop reads CSVEGQGAGQPQHF. CDR3 DNA sequence: TGCAGCGTTGAGGGACAGGGGGCTGGTCAGCCCCAGCATTTT.

The chain employs TRBV2 and TRBJ1-2; D might be TRBD1 (6 bases). There are 14 residues in the CDR3. Looked up from germline, CDR1 is SNHLY and CDR2 is FYNNEI. V was trimmed by 4 bases and J by 3 bases, leaving 12 bases between them. The CDR3 nucleotides are TGTGCCAGCAGTGTCTACAGGGAAGACTATGGCTACACCTTC. Translated: CASSVYREDYGYTF.